These T cell receptor beta chains were read from a single sample in a study of blood T cells in healthy people across ages. TCRdb reanalysed the 5' RACE reads using MiXCR and keeps one entry per CDR3 protein. The sample records almost 550,000 distinct CDR3 sequences, approximately 25% being singletons. These same records also appear under a second study, on T cells of mothers and their children.

The specimen sequenced was blood. The receptors shown here come from a boy aged 5 to 17 in good health. Both conserved end residues are part of each CDR3. D genes are given only for firm matches. For some rows the clone size is stated as once, few or many, or as a class when expanded; others skip it.

clone size | J gene | D gene | V gene | CDR3 DNA | CDR3 protein
NA | TRBJ2-1 | NA | TRBV18 | TGTGCCAGCTCACCACCCGTGTATGCGATCTGGGGCGAGGGCTACAATGAGCAGTTCTTC | CASSPPVYAIWGEGYNEQFF
many | TRBJ1-6 | NA | TRBV28 | TGTGCCAGCAGTTTCTCCCAGGGGCATTCACCCCTCCACTTT | CASSFSQGHSPLHF
few | TRBJ2-5 | NA | TRBV7-9 | TGTGCCAGCAGCTTAAGGCAGCCCTCCCAAGAGACCCAGTACTTC | CASSLRQPSQETQYF
NA | TRBJ2-3 | TRBD2 | TRBV20-1 | TGCAGTGCTAGCGCTAGCGGGATAGTCCCAGATACGCAGTATTTT | CSASASGIVPDTQYF
few | TRBJ1-4 | NA | TRBV4-1 | TGCGCCAGCAGCCAAGTGGAGGTGAAGGGAACTGAAAAACTGTTTTTT | CASSQVEVKGTEKLFF
NA | TRBJ1-1 | NA | TRBV27 | TGTGCCAGCAGCTTATCGGCAGGGCGGCATGCTGAAGCTTTCTTT | CASSLSAGRHAEAFF
NA | TRBJ1-4 | NA | TRBV7-8 | TGTGCCAGCAGCCGCAGACGGCCTAATGAAAAACTGTTTTTT | CASSRRRPNEKLFF
few | TRBJ2-7 | NA | TRBV4-1 | TGCGCCAGCAGCCAGGATACTAGTAGGGGGAGAACCCACGAGCAGTACTTC | CASSQDTSRGRTHEQYF
few | TRBJ2-5 | NA | TRBV5-1 | TGCGCCAGCAGCTCCCTAATTCAAGAGACCCAGTACTTC | CASSSLIQETQYF
NA | TRBJ2-5 | TRBD1 | TRBV7-9 | TGTGCCAGCGGCGGGACAGGCCAAGAGACCCAGCACTTC | CASGGTGQETQHF
few | TRBJ2-1 | TRBD2 | TRBV28 | TGTGCCAGCAGTTTATTCACTAGCGGAAACAATGAGCAGTTCTTC | CASSLFTSGNNEQFF
NA | TRBJ2-1 | NA | TRBV29-1 | TGCAGCGTTGAAGTCGTCCATGACAATGAGCAGTTCTTC | CSVEVVHDNEQFF
few | TRBJ2-3 | NA | TRBV2 | TGTGCCAGCAGTGACAGGAGCCAGACTAGCACAGATACGCAGTATTTT | CASSDRSQTSTDTQYF
few | TRBJ2-7 | NA | TRBV20-1 | TGCAGCGCCGGAGGCACCACCCCCTACGAGCAGTACTTC | CSAGGTTPYEQYF
NA | TRBJ2-7 | TRBD2 | TRBV6-5 | TGTGCCAGCAGTAGGGAGGGCCGGGTCAACGAGCAGTACTTC | CASSREGRVNEQYF
NA | TRBJ2-4 | TRBD1 | TRBV4-1 | TGCGCCAGCAGCCAAGGGGGACAGGGGGTTGCCAAAAACATTCAGTACTTC | CASSQGGQGVAKNIQYF
few | TRBJ1-4 | NA | TRBV20-1 | TGCAGTGCTAACCGGGCAGGAGGCACTAATGAAAAACTGTTTTTT | CSANRAGGTNEKLFF
few | TRBJ2-4 | TRBD2 | TRBV28 | TGTGCCAGCACACTGAGCGGGAGAGCCAAAAACATTCAGTACTTC | CASTLSGRAKNIQYF
NA | TRBJ2-5 | NA | TRBV15 | TGTGCCACCAGCAGAGATCGAGGGTCAGGCGACAGCCAAGAGACCCAGTACTTC | CATSRDRGSGDSQETQYF
few | TRBJ2-1 | NA | TRBV12-3/TRBV12-4 | TGTGCCAGCACCCTCTACAATGAGCAGTTCTTC | CASTLYNEQFF
NA | TRBJ1-1 | TRBD1 | TRBV5-1 | TGCGCCAGCATATCCGGGACAGAGAACACTGAAGCTTTCTTT | CASISGTENTEAFF
NA | TRBJ1-4 | TRBD1 | TRBV4-3 | TGCGCCAGCAGCCAAGATTACAGGGGCGGTGAAAAACTGTTTTTT | CASSQDYRGGEKLFF
once | TRBJ2-3 | TRBD2 | TRBV29-1 | TGCAGCGTAAGCAAAGCGGGAGGGGGCACAGATACGCAGTATTTT | CSVSKAGGGTDTQYF
few | TRBJ1-1 | NA | TRBV29-1 | TGCAGCGTCCTCCCATGGATAAGCTGGGTGGGCACTGAAGCTTTCTTT | CSVLPWISWVGTEAFF
NA | TRBJ2-5 | TRBD2 | TRBV5-1 | TGCGCCAGCAGCTTGGGCACTGGCGGGAGGAAAGAGACCCAGTACTTC | CASSLGTGGRKETQYF
NA | TRBJ2-3 | TRBD2 | TRBV28 | TGTGCCAGCAGCACAATAGCGGGGACCACAGATACGCAGTATTTT | CASSTIAGTTDTQYF
NA | TRBJ2-4 | NA | TRBV30 | TGTGCCTGGAGTACAGGCCCAAACATTCAGTACTTC | CAWSTGPNIQYF
NA | TRBJ2-3 | TRBD2 | TRBV20-1 | TGCAGTGCCAAGGAGCGGGAGGTGTTAGTAACAGATACGCAGTATTTT | CSAKEREVLVTDTQYF
many | TRBJ2-5 | NA | TRBV28 | TGTGCCAGCAGGGTAGGGCCAGAGACCCAGTACTTC | CASRVGPETQYF
many | TRBJ2-1 | NA | TRBV7-9 | TGTGCCAGCAGCTTAAATCTAGGGAATGAGCAGTTCTTC | CASSLNLGNEQFF
NA | TRBJ1-1 | TRBD1 | TRBV7-9 | TGTGCCAGCAGCTCCCCGGGACAGGGGGTCACTGAAGCTTTCTTT | CASSSPGQGVTEAFF